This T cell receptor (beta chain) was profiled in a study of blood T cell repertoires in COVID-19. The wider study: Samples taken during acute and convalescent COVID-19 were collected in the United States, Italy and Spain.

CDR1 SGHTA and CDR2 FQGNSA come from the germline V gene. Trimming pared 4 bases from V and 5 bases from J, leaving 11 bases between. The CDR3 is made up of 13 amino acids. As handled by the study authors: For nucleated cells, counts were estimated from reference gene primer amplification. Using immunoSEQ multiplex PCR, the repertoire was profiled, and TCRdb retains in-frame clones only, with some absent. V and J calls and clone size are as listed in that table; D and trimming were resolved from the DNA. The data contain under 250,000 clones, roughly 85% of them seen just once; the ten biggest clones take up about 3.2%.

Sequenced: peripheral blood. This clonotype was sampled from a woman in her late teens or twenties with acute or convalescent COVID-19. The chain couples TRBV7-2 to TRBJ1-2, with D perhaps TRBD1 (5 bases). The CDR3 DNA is TGTGCCAGCAGCTCCTCGACAGCTTATGGCTACACCTTC. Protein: CASSSSTAYGYTF. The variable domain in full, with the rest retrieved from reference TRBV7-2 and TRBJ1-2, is GAGVSQSPSNKVTEKGKDVELRCDPISGHTALYWYRQSLGQGLEFLIYFQGNSAPDKSGLPSDRFSAERTGGSVSTLTIQRTQQEDSAVYLCASSSSTAYGYTFGSGTRLTVV.